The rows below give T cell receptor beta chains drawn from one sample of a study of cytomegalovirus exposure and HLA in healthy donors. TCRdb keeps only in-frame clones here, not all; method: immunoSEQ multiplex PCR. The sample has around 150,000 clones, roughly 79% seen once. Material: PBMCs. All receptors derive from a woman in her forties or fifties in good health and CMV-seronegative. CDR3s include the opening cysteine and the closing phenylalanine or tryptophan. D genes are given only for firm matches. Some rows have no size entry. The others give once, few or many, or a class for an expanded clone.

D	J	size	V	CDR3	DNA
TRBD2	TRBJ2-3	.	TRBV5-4	CASSSGIIAGSSTDTQYF	TGTGCCAGCAGCAGTGGTATAATAGCGGGGTCTAGCACAGATACGCAGTATTTT
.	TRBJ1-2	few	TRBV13	CASSSRWTRASGYGYTF	TGTGCCAGCAGCTCACGATGGACCAGGGCCTCTGGCTATGGCTACACCTTC
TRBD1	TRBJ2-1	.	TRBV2	CASSVEGRGQNEQFF	TGTGCCAGCAGTGTAGAAGGCAGGGGGCAAAATGAGCAGTTCTTC
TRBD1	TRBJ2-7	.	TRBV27	CASSFELDRGREQYF	TGTGCCAGCAGTTTTGAATTGGACAGGGGGCGCGAGCAGTACTTC
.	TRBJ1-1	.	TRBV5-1	CASSFETEAFF	TGCGCCAGCAGCTTCGAGACTGAAGCTTTCTTT
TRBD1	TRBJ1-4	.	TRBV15	CATSRAGQSYTTNEKLFF	TGTGCCACCAGCAGAGCGGGACAGTCGTATACAACTAATGAAAAACTGTTTTTT
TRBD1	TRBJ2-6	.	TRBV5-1	CASSLTDRGLAGANVLTF	TGCGCCAGCAGCTTGACGGACAGGGGGCTGGCTGGGGCCAACGTCCTGACTTTC
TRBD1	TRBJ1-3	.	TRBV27	CASSSTGVDSGNTIYF	TGTGCCAGCAGTTCCACAGGGGTGGACTCTGGAAACACCATATATTTT
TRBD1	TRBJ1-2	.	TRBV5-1	CASSRGQNNYGYTF	TGCGCCAGCAGCCGGGGACAGAACAACTATGGCTACACCTTC
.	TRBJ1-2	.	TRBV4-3	CASSQGVRTSGGYGYTF	TGCGCCAGCAGCCAGGGGGTGAGGACCTCCGGGGGCTATGGCTACACCTTC
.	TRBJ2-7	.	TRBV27	CACGTVSYEQYF	TGTGCCTGCGGGACAGTTTCCTACGAGCAGTACTTC
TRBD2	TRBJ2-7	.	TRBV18	CASSPFSGGTYEQYF	TGTGCCAGCTCACCCTTCTCGGGGGGTACCTACGAGCAGTACTTC
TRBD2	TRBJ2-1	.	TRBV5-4	CASSLGGGAGVNEQFF	TGTGCCAGCAGCTTGGGAGGAGGGGCGGGGGTAAATGAGCAGTTCTTC
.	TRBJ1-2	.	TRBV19	CASTDQSGGDYGYTF	TGTGCCAGTACCGATCAGTCGGGGGGCGACTATGGCTACACCTTC
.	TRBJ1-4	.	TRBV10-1	CASSERQTNEKLFF	TGCGCCAGCAGCGAACGACAGACGAATGAAAAACTGTTTTTT
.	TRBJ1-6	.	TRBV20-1	CSAPNSGALHF	TGCAGTGCTCCAAATTCGGGAGCCCTCCACTTT
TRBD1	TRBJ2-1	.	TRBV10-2	CASSEGRGWWNEQFF	TGCGCCAGCAGTGAGGGCAGGGGGTGGTGGAATGAGCAGTTCTTC
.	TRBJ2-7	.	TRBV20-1	CSAEISYEQYF	TGCAGTGCTGAGATCTCCTACGAGCAGTACTTC
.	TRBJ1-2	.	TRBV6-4	CASSRDRDTYGYTF	TGTGCCAGCAGTCGCGACCGGGACACGTATGGCTACACCTTC
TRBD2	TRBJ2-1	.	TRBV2	CASSDGTSGVGQFF	TGTGCCAGCAGTGATGGGACTAGCGGTGTTGGGCAGTTCTTC
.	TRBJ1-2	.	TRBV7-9	CASSHEQGVDGYTF	TGTGCCAGCAGCCATGAACAGGGCGTTGATGGCTACACCTTC
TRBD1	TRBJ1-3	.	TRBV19	CASSNTGARTLSGNTIYF	TGTGCCAGTAGTAACACAGGGGCCCGTACCCTCTCTGGAAACACCATATATTTT
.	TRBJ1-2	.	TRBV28	CASKSQEAYYGYTF	TGTGCCAGCAAATCGCAGGAAGCCTACTATGGCTACACCTTC
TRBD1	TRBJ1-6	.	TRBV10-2	CASLSGQGRSPLHF	TGCGCCAGTCTTTCGGGACAGGGACGATCACCCCTCCACTTT
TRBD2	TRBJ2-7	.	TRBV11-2	CASSPTSGVSYEQYF	TGTGCCAGCAGCCCTACTAGCGGGGTCTCCTACGAGCAGTACTTC
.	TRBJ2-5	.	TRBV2	CASSTSMGAYQETQYF	TGTGCCAGCAGTACCTCGATGGGGGCGTACCAAGAGACCCAGTACTTC
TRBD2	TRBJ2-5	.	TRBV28	CASSSLTSGGSVRYQETQYF	TGTGCCAGCAGCTCCCTTACTAGCGGGGGGTCTGTGAGGTACCAAGAGACCCAGTACTTC
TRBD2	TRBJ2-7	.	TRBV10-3	CATLPSSGRPQLSYEQYF	TGTGCCACCCTCCCCTCTAGCGGGAGGCCTCAGCTCTCCTACGAGCAGTACTTC
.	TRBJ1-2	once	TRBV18	CASSPGGLGYGYTF	TGTGCCAGCTCACCGGGGGGGCTCGGCTATGGCTACACCTTC
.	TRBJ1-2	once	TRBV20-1	CSARSGMGYTF	TGCAGTGCTAGATCAGGGATGGGCTACACCTTC
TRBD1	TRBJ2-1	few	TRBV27	CASGTGETLVLIF	TGTGCCAGCGGGACAGGGGAGACTTTGGTGCTGATCTTC
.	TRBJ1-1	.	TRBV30	CAWSVSGLAEAFF	TGTGCCTGGAGTGTATCGGGGTTAGCTGAAGCTTTCTTT
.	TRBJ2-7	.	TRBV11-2	CASSLRGAVNEQYF	TGTGCCAGCAGCTTACGGGGGGCGGTAAACGAGCAGTACTTC
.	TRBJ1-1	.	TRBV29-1	CSVGMNTEAFF	TGCAGCGTTGGTATGAACACTGAAGCTTTCTTT
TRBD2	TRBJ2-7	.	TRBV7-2	CASSLGGGVYEQYF	TGTGCCAGCAGCTTAGGTGGGGGGGTTTACGAGCAGTACTTC
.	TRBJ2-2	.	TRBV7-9	CASRVGAGTNTGELFF	TGTGCCAGCAGAGTTGGGGCGGGAACGAACACCGGGGAGCTGTTTTTT